This TCR beta chain was recovered during a study of T-cell reconstitution after alpha-beta-depleted transplantation in children. Unique molecular identifiers featured in how the TCRbeta library was prepared. TCRdb analysed the PCR reads with MiXCR anew, one entry per CDR3 protein. The table includes roughly 250,000 distinct CDR3 sequences, roughly 7.7% detected once. The CDR3 has 16 residues. V was clipped by 5 bases and J by 1 base; unmatched bases: 6. The table lists this clonotype with many counts. The gene calls are TRBV12-3 or TRBV12-4 and TRBJ2-5; 11 nucleotides align to TRBD1. Source: PBMCs, mostly from graft donor cells, taken 180 days after TCRalphabeta/CD19-depleted stem cell transplant. The TCR sequence derives from a male patient aged 5 to 17 who had a stem cell transplant for acute lymphoblastic leukemia, so the T cells may come from the graft donor. The CDR3 here is CASSRGQGGIQETQYF. Here the CDR3 DNA reads TGTGCCAGCAGTAGGGGACAGGGGGGCATCCAAGAGACCCAGTACTTC.